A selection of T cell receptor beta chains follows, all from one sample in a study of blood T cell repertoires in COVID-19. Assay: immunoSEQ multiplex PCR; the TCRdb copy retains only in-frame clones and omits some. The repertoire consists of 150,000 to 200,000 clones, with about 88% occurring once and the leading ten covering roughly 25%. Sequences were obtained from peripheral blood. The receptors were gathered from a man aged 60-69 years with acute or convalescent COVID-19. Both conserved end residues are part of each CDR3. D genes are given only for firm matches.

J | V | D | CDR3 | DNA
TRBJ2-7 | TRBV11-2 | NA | CASSSTGTLYEQYF | TGTGCCAGCAGCTCAACCGGGACACTCTACGAGCAGTACTTC
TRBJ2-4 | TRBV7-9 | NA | CASSPLGQGGKLAKNIQYF | TGTGCCAGCAGCCCTCTCGGACAGGGAGGGAAACTAGCCAAAAACATTCAGTACTTC
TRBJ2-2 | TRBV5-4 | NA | CASSPSRGSGGELFF | TGTGCCAGCAGCCCCTCCAGGGGATCCGGCGGGGAGCTGTTTTTT
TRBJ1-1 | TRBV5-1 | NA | CASSQSPGALEAEAFF | TGCGCCAGCAGCCAAAGCCCAGGGGCCTTAGAGGCTGAAGCTTTCTTT
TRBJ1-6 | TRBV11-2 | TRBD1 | CASSLGQGGSPLHF | TGTGCCAGCAGCTTAGGACAGGGAGGTTCACCCCTCCACTTT
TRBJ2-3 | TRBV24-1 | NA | CATSDSASRETDTQYF | TGTGCCACCAGTGATTCAGCTAGCAGAGAGACAGATACGCAGTATTTT
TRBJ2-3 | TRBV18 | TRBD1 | CASSRDRVRTDTQYF | TGTGCCAGCTCCCGGGACAGGGTTCGTACAGATACGCAGTATTTT
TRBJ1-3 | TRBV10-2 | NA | CASSELGISGNTIYF | TGCGCCAGCAGTGAGCTGGGCATCTCTGGAAACACCATATATTTT
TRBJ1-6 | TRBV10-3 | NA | CAISFTDSEGTPLHF | TGTGCCATCAGTTTCACGGACAGCGAGGGGACACCCCTCCACTTT
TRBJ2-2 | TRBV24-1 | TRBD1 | CATSALSGTGSGELFF | TGTGCCACCAGTGCCCTTAGTGGGACAGGTTCCGGGGAGCTGTTTTTT
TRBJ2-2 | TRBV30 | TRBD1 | CAWTLQGASGELFF | TGTGCCTGGACCCTACAGGGGGCGTCCGGGGAGCTGTTTTTT
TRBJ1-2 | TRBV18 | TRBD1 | CASSPDRAPYGYTF | TGTGCCAGCTCACCGGACAGGGCGCCTTATGGCTACACCTTC
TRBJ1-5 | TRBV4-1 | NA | CASSSREGSNQPQHF | TGCGCCAGCAGCTCGAGGGAGGGAAGCAATCAGCCCCAGCATTTT
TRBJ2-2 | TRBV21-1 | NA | CASSKRQNTGELFF | TGTGCCAGCAGCAAAAGACAGAACACCGGGGAGCTGTTTTTT
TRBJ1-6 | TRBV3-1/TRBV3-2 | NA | CASSQDQGSPLHF | TGTGCCAGCAGCCAAGATCAGGGGTCACCCCTCCACTTT
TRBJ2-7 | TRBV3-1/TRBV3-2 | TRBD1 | CASSTRKGANEQYF | TGTGCCAGCAGCACCCGCAAGGGGGCAAACGAGCAGTACTTC
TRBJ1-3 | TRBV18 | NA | CASSPAASSGNTIYF | TGTGCCAGCTCACCCGCGGCCAGCTCTGGAAACACCATATATTTT